This passage covers 23 T cell receptor beta chains from one sample sequenced in a study of cytomegalovirus exposure and HLA in healthy donors. The method was immunoSEQ multiplex PCR; TCRdb's version includes in-frame clones alone and lacks a portion of them. This sample has tens of thousands of clones; roughly 90% occur once, and the top ten carry 3% to 4.5%. Sequenced: PBMCs. Receptor source: a young woman in good health and CMV-seropositive.

This chain connects TRBV7-6 to TRBJ2-1, with D uncertain. Germline lookup yields CDR1 SGHVS and CDR2 FNYEAQ. The CDR3 loop spans 11 amino acids. Trimming took 5 bases from V and 9 from J, leaving 8 bases between them. In nucleotides, the CDR3 is TGTGCCAGCAGCCTCAATAGTGAGCAGTTCTTC. This sequence encodes CASSLNSEQFF.

J is TRBJ1-1 and V is TRBV27, with 7 bases fitting TRBD1. Germline CDR1 reads MNHEY; CDR2 reads SMNVEV (reference sequence). The CDR3 has 14 residues. Germline trimming cut 4 bases from V and 10 bases from J; bases unmatched to any gene: 12. The DNA of the CDR3 is TGTGCCAGCAGTTCCCAGTCGACAGGGCTGCGAGCTTTCTTT. Translated: CASSSQSTGLRAFF.

This clone was found a few times. The V gene is TRBV27, the J gene TRBJ2-7, with TRBD1 as a possible D gene (6 bases). Germline V CDR1 and CDR2: MNHEY, SMNVEV (reference sequence). The V end lost 5 bases, the J end lost 0 bases, and 11 bases lay between the germline ends. This CDR3 is 14 amino acids long. CDR3 region: CASSPTGSSYEQYF. Written as DNA, the CDR3 is TGTGCCAGCAGTCCCACAGGGAGCTCCTACGAGCAGTACTTC.

V usage is TRBV7-9 and J usage is TRBJ2-7, with TRBD1 matching 10 bases. In germline, CDR1 is SEHNR, CDR2 FQNEAQ (reference sequence). The J segment lost 7 bases and the V segment lost 3 bases, leaving 6 bases of the junction unmatched. This CDR3 region has 14 residues. CDR3 nucleotide sequence: TGTGCCAGCAGCTTCGGGACAGGGGATCTGGAGCAGTACTTC. It is translated as CASSFGTGDLEQYF.

This chain links TRBV15 with TRBJ1-2; TRBD1 is a possible D gene (6 bases). V lost 5 bases to trimming and J lost 6 bases, with 13 bases between them. This CDR3 is 13 amino acids long. Germline CDR1 reads LNHNV; CDR2 reads YYDKDF (reference sequence). This CDR3 reads CATSQSTGNGYTF. The CDR3 coding sequence is TGTGCCACCAGCCAATCCACAGGGAATGGCTACACCTTC. Variable domain in full (rest from reference TRBV15 and TRBJ1-2): DAMVIQNPRYQVTQFGKPVTLSCSQTLNHNVMYWYQQKSSQAPKLLFHYYDKDFNNEADTPDNFQSRRPNTSFCFLDIRSPGLGDTAMYLCATSQSTGNGYTFGSGTRLTVV.

The CDR3 DNA reads as TGTGCCAGCAGCCCACGGGGGGGCCGTACCTACAATGAGCAGTTCTTC. Protein: CASSPRGGRTYNEQFF. V and J are TRBV7-9 and TRBJ2-1; 8 positions agree with TRBD2. Losses at the gene ends were 5 bases for V and 2 bases for J; bases not matched to a gene: 8. The CDR3 sequence is 16 residues long. Germline CDR1 is SEHNR and CDR2 is FQNEAQ (reference sequence).

The rearrangement uses TRBV27 and TRBJ1-2; the D gene is possibly TRBD1 (6 bases). Germline lookup yields CDR1 MNHEY and CDR2 SMNVEV (reference sequence). Trimming removed 4 bases at V and 8 bases at J, with 20 bases between. This CDR3 is 15 amino acids long. The DNA of the CDR3 is TGTGCCAGCAGTTGGGGAGAGGGGGGGGCGGGAGGCTACACCTTC. It codes for CASSWGEGGAGGYTF.

The genes are TRBV20-1 and TRBJ2-7; no clear D gene. The V and J ends lost 1 base and 5 bases respectively, with 3 bases between them. Germline V gives CDR1 DFQATT, CDR2 SNEGSKA (reference sequence). The CDR3 has 10 amino acids. CDR3 DNA: TGCAGTGCTAGAGCTGACGAGCAGTACTTC. This translates into CSARADEQYF.

The rearrangement links TRBV6-4 to TRBJ1-1; D is undetermined. CDR3 length equals 11 residues. Germline assignment: CDR1 MRHNA and CDR2 SNTAGT. V dropped 2 bases and J dropped 8 bases, with 6 bases sitting between them. CDR3 in amino acids: CASSDGTEAFF. For the CDR3, the DNA is TGTGCCAGCAGTGACGGCACAGAAGCTTTCTTT.

The chain couples TRBV5-4 to TRBJ1-1, with 9 nucleotides matching TRBD1. The CDR3 extends over 15 amino acids. CDR1 SGHNT and CDR2 YYREEE come from the germline V gene (reference sequence). V was pared by 3 bases and J by 4 bases, with 7 bases of the junction left unmatched. The CDR3 here is CASSSEMTGGTEAFF. The CDR3, as DNA: TGTGCCAGCAGCTCCGAAATGACAGGGGGCACTGAAGCTTTCTTT.

This clone has a single count. The chain combines TRBV29-1 with TRBJ1-2; TRBD1 matches 9 bases. The germline V gene has CDR1 SQVTM and CDR2 ANQGSEA. Trimming cost V 2 bases and J 4 bases; bases outside gene matches: 8. The CDR3 has 15 residues. Here the CDR3 DNA reads TGCAGCGTTGAAACCGGGACAGGGAGGGCCTATGGCTACACCTTC. It encodes CSVETGTGRAYGYTF.

V is TRBV7-9 and J is TRBJ1-5; TRBD1 aligns across 7 bases. J lost 5 bases, V lost 0 bases, and 1 base had no gene match. This CDR3 comprises 14 residues. From germline, CDR1 is SEHNR and CDR2 FQNEAQ (reference sequence). The CDR3 region has the DNA TGTGCCAGCAGCTTAGCAGGGGGCCATCAGCCCCAGCATTTT. This encodes CASSLAGGHQPQHF.

The chain combines TRBV10-1 with TRBJ2-2; TRBD2 matches 12 bases. The trim removed 11 bases at V and 0 bases at J, leaving 10 bases unmatched. This CDR3 has 17 amino acids. Germline values: CDR1 WNHNN, CDR2 SYGVQD (reference sequence). CDR3 sequence reads: CAARLAGVGPNTGELFF. In DNA, the CDR3 is TGCGCCGCGAGACTAGCGGGAGTAGGTCCGAACACCGGGGAGCTGTTTTTT.

Details on this clone: The same CDR3 arises from other DNA sequences in this sample as well. The chain links TRBV5-1 to TRBJ2-7; 11 nucleotides agree with TRBD1. The CDR3 extends over 14 amino acids. Germline loops: CDR1 SGHRS, CDR2 YFSETQ. The J segment lost 5 bases and the V segment lost 3 bases, leaving 4 bases of the junction unmatched. CDR3 loop: CASSWGTGGNEQYF. Written as DNA, the CDR3 is TGCGCCAGCAGCTGGGGGACAGGGGGAAACGAGCAGTACTTC.

The rearrangement links TRBV4-1 to TRBJ2-7; 7 bases line up with TRBD2. Germline V gene sequence: CDR1 MGHRA, CDR2 YSYEKL. This CDR3 has 21 amino acids. The junction had 20 bases not matched to a gene; V was cut back by 0 bases and J by 0 bases. As DNA, the CDR3 is TGCGCCAGCAGCCAAGATCCCCATCCAGGGAAAGGCGGGAGAGACTCCTACGAGCAGTACTTC. Its protein is CASSQDPHPGKGGRDSYEQYF.

The chain couples TRBV2 to TRBJ2-3; maybe TRBD2 (5 bases). Germline V gives CDR1 SNHLY, CDR2 FYNNEI. The CDR3 length is 13 residues. Trimming took off 8 bases at V and 2 bases at J, with 11 bases between the two ends. In DNA, the CDR3 is TGTGCCAGCTCTGGACTCTTCACAGATACGCAGTATTTT. Protein sequence: CASSGLFTDTQYF.

The chain links TRBV4-2 to TRBJ2-1; 7 bases are a match to TRBD2. CDR3 length: 16 amino acids. V was clipped by 2 bases and J by 0 bases; unmatched bases: 4. Germline CDR1 reads LGHNA; CDR2 reads YNFKEQ. The CDR3 region has the DNA TGTGCCAGCAGCCAAACTAGCGAGAGCTCCTACAATGAGCAGTTCTTC. Translation: CASSQTSESSYNEQFF.

This clone was seen just once. The rearrangement links TRBV10-1 to TRBJ2-5; TRBD2 is a possible D gene (6 bases). The CDR3 consists of 12 residues. Germline values: CDR1 WNHNN, CDR2 SYGVQD (reference sequence). Trimming removed 1 base at V and 7 bases at J, with 7 bases between. The CDR3 spells CASSEFGGTQYF. The CDR3 nucleotides are TGCGCCAGCAGTGAGTTCGGGGGGACCCAGTACTTC.

In this sample, this clone turned up a few times. This chain uses TRBV4-3 with TRBJ2-3; 8 bases map to TRBD1. V gave up 2 bases and J gave up 1 base; unmatched junction bases: 5. Looked up from germline, CDR1 is LGHNA and CDR2 is YSLEER. The CDR3 consists of 16 residues. CDR3 sequence: CASSQLQGQGTDTQYF. The DNA for the CDR3 is TGCGCCAGCAGCCAACTACAGGGACAGGGCACAGATACGCAGTATTTT.

This clone was observed once. The chain is built from TRBV6-6 and TRBJ2-1; TRBD2 matches 10 bases. The germline V gene has CDR1 MNHNY and CDR2 SVGAGI (reference sequence). Losses at the gene ends were 2 bases for V and 11 bases for J; bases not matched to a gene: 9. The CDR3 has 15 residues. DNA of the CDR3: TGTGCCAGCAGTTACGAGATTAGCGGGGGGTCAAAGCAGTTCTTC. Protein product: CASSYEISGGSKQFF.

The chain has TRBV7-9 and TRBJ1-2; no clear D. Trimming stripped 6 bases from V and 5 bases from J, with 16 bases between. From germline, CDR1 is SEHNR and CDR2 FQNEAQ (reference sequence). The CDR3 runs to 14 residues. The CDR3 bases are TGTGCCAGCAGACCTACAGCTGCCCGGTATGGCTACACCTTC. It yields the protein CASRPTAARYGYTF.

The CDR3 loop is CASSQEGGVGYGYTF. CDR3 bases: TGTGCCAGCAGCCAAGAGGGGGGAGTCGGCTATGGCTACACCTTC. This chain connects TRBV4-2 to TRBJ1-2; possible D gene TRBD1, 5 bases. The CDR3 is 15 residues long. The germline gives CDR1 LGHNA, CDR2 YNFKEQ. V was trimmed by 0 bases and J by 4 bases, leaving 12 bases between them.

This rearrangement joins TRBV6-1 to TRBJ1-1; D is perhaps TRBD1 (5 bases). Germline loops: CDR1 MNHNS, CDR2 SASEGT. The CDR3 consists of 12 residues. V was trimmed by 6 bases and J by 9 bases, leaving 14 bases between them. The CDR3 loop is CASRGLGTKAFF. The CDR3 bases are TGTGCCAGCAGAGGTTTGGGGACTAAAGCTTTCTTT.